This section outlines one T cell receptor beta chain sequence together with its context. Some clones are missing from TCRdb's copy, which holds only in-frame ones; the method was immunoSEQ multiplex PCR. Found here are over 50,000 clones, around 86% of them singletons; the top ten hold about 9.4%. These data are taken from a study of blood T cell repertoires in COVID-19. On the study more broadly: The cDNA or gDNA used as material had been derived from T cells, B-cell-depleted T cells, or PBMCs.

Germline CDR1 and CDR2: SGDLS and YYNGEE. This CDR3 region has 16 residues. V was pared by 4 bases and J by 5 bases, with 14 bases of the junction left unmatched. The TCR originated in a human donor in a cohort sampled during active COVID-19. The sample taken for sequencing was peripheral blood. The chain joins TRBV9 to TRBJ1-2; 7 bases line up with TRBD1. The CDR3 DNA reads TGTGCCAGCAGCCCCGGAGGACAGGCCCCATGGTATGGCTACACCTTC. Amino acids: CASSPGGQAPWYGYTF.